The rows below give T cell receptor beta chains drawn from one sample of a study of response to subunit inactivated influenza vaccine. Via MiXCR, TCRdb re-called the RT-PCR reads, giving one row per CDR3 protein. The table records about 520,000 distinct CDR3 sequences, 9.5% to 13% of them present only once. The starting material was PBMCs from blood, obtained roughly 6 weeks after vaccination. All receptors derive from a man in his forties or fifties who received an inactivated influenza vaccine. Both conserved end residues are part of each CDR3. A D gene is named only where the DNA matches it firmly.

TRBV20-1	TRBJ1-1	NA	CSAPDLNTEAFF
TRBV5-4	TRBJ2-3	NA	CASSPTGDTDTQYF
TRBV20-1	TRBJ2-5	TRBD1	CSARGQGETQYF
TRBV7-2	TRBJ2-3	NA	CASSSDPQYTQYF
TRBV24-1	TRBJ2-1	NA	CATRSLGEGNEQFF
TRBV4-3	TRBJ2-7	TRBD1	CASSYGTGGGYEQYF
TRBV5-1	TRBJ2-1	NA	CASSQGTWGWNEQFF
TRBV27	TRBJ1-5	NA	CASTPVGGRNQPQHF
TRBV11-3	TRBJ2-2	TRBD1	CASSSSVTGAGELFF
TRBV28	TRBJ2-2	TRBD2	CASSFPTSGATTNTGELFF
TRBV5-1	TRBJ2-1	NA	CASSAGPSYNEQFF
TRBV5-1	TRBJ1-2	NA	CASSFGVIYGYTF
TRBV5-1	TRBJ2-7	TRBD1	CASSLARTGAYEQYF
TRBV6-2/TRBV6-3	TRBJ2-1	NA	CASSYSLDYRGEQFF
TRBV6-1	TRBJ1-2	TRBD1	CASRSADREHGYTF
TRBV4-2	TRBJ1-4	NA	CASSQDWTAVNEKLFF
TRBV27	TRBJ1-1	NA	CASSLSFPGWTTEAFF
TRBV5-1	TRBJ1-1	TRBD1	CASSLLDRGEAFF
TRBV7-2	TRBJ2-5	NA	CASSLVHQETQYF
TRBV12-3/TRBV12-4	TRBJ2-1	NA	CASSLGGLWYNEQFF
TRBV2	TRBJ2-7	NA	CASSKIYEQYF
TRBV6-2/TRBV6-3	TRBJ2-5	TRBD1	CASSQRTGEETQYF
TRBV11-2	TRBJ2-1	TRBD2	CASSLGLAGASYNEQFF
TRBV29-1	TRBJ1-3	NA	CSVLISGNTIYF
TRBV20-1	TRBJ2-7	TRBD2	CSAGGPSGRRGEQYF
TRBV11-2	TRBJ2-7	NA	CASSSVGGRQSSYEQYF
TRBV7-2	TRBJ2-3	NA	CASSLEQGRWDTQYF
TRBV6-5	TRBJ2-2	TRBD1	CASSYPGQGDTGELFF
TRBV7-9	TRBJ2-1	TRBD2	CASSVGSGGASDNEQFF
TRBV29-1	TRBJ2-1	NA	CSAPTGYSSNEQFF
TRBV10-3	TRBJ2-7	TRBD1	CAITTGTGGRQYF
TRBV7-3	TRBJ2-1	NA	CASSSTGTDYNEQFF
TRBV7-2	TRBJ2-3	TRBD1	CASSLGPGTGRTDTQYF
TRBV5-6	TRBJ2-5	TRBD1	CASTSQDREEETQYF
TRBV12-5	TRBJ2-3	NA	CASKERPSTDTQYF
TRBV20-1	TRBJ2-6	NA	CSARDRENSGANVLTF
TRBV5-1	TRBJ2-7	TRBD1	CASSPGFPGQGYAGYEQYF
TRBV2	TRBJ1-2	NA	CASRGQDYGYTF
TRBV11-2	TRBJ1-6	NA	CASRRGGRAANYNSPLHF
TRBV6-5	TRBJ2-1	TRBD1	CASSYSGTGYEQFF
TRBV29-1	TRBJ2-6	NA	CSVEGGAGANVLTF
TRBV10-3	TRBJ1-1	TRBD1	CAISMTGSDTEAFF
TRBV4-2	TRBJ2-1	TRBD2	CASSRTSGMDNEQFF
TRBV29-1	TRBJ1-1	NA	CSAGGGGRLNTEAFF
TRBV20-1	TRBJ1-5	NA	CSASSPGPTGKPQHF
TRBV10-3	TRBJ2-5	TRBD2	CAISESASGPQETQYF
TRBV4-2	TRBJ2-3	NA	CASSQDGWTDTQYF
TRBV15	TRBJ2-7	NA	CATSRTIPYEQYF
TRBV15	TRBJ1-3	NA	CATSFDSSGNTIYF
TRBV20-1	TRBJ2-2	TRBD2	CSALYKPPGLAGDNTGELFF
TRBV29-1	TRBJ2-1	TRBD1	CSVVETGVYSEQFF
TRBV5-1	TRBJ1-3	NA	CASSLPGEGAGNTIYF
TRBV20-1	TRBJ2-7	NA	CSARRTDYHEQYF
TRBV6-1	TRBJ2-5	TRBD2	CASTGLAGGPRETQYF
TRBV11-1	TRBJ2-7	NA	CASSSQGRGGSYEQYF
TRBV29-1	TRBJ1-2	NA	CSVELFDRPYGYTF